These 23 T cell receptor beta chains share one sample of origin, sequenced in a study of T cells in Graves' hyperthyroidism and ophthalmopathy. Authors of the study amplified TCR beta CDR3 regions from RNA transcripts. Primed by the HTBI set, a first-round RT-PCR was run on the TCR CDR3. One entry per CDR3 protein results from TCRdb running MiXCR on the multiplex PCR reads. The sample shows 490,000 or so distinct CDR3 sequences, more than 15% of them seen only once. The sequenced material came from blood. The receptors were gathered from a woman aged 25 to 45 with Graves' ophthalmopathy.

The table lists this clonotype with many counts. The rearrangement joins TRBV6-5 to TRBJ1-6, with D perhaps TRBD1 (5 bases). Trimming removed 0 bases at V and 10 bases at J, with 13 bases between. This CDR3 has 15 residues. The germline CDR1 and CDR2 sequences are MNHEY and SVGAGI. The CDR3 sequence: CASSYSPGHSSPLHF. Here the CDR3 DNA reads TGTGCCAGCAGTTACTCCCCAGGGCATTCCTCACCCCTCCACTTT.

The rearrangement uses TRBV5-5 and TRBJ2-3; 7 bases are a match to TRBD1. Unmatched junction bases numbered 11, after V lost 5 bases and J lost 2 bases. CDR3 length: 16 residues. In germline, CDR1 is SGHKS, CDR2 YYEKEE (reference sequence). CDR3 DNA: TGTGCCAGCAGATACACGACAGGGAAGGCCACAGATACGCAGTATTTT. Translation: CASRYTTGKATDTQYF.

This clonotype was seen more than once but under ten times. The chain links TRBV15 to TRBJ1-3; unclear D gene. The CDR3 has 16 amino acids. Germline V gives CDR1 LNHNV, CDR2 YYDKDF (reference sequence). Trimming removed 0 bases from V and 2 bases from J, with 11 bases in between. This CDR3 reads CATSRDGVMAGNTIYF. CDR3 DNA: TGTGCCACCAGCAGAGATGGGGTGATGGCTGGAAACACCATATATTTT.

In the case of this clonotype: A much larger clonotype is one base distant, so this may be a read error. This rearrangement joins TRBV5-1 to TRBJ2-1; 7 nucleotides agree with TRBD2. Germline values: CDR1 SGHRS, CDR2 YFSETQ. The V segment lost 4 bases and the J segment 5 bases; nucleotides outside the gene matches: 6. This CDR3 spans 14 amino acids. The CDR3 reads CASSPGLINNEQFF. The CDR3 nucleotides are TGCGCCAGCAGCCCGGGACTAATCAACAATGAGCAGTTCTTC.

This clonotype occurred a few times. J is TRBJ2-3 and V is TRBV6-4; 9 bases map to TRBD1. Germline V lookup: CDR1 MRHNA, CDR2 SNTAGT. V lost 7 bases and J lost 4; bases outside the gene matches: 9. CDR3 length: 15 residues. The CDR3 DNA follows: TGTGCCAGCACCGCCGGGACAGGGATCGCAGATACGCAGTATTTT. It yields the protein CASTAGTGIADTQYF.

This clonotype has a handful of counts. The rearrangement uses TRBV10-3 and TRBJ2-1, with a tentative D call TRBD1 (5 bases). The CDR3 is 16 amino acids. The germline V gene encodes CDR1 ENHRY and CDR2 SYGVKD. Trimming stripped 3 bases from V and 6 bases from J, with 18 bases between. CDR3 DNA: TGTGCCATCAGTGATATGGTGTCACAGGTATTCAATGAGCAGTTCTTC. Translation gives CAISDMVSQVFNEQFF.

The chain has TRBV7-2 and TRBJ2-7; D assignment may be TRBD1 or TRBD2 (7 bases each). Trimming pared 7 bases from V and 5 bases from J, leaving 18 bases between. Germline V gene lookup returns CDR1 SGHTA and CDR2 FQGNSA. This CDR3 contains 14 residues. CDR3 sequence (DNA): TGTGCCAGCAACCTCATGGGAGGGGGCGACGAGCAGTACTTC. Translated, it gives CASNLMGGGDEQYF.

This clonotype was recorded many times. The V and J genes are TRBV18 and TRBJ2-3, with a weak D call TRBD2 (7 bases). The V gene's germline CDR1 is KGHSH and CDR2 LQKENI. CDR3 size: 16 residues. V lost 0 bases, J lost 1 base, and 11 bases lay in between. The chain's CDR3 is CASSPPGGGRTDTQYF. The CDR3, as DNA: TGTGCCAGCTCACCACCGGGAGGGGGACGCACAGATACGCAGTATTTT.

This clonotype was seen at least ten times. CDR3 sequence reads: CASSRSGQKAFF. The CDR3 nucleotides read TGTGCCAGCAGCCGATCGGGACAGAAAGCTTTCTTT. This sequence joins TRBV3-1 and TRBJ1-1; 7 nucleotides align to TRBD1. V dropped 4 bases and J dropped 9; count of bases not matched to a gene: 5. Per germline, CDR1 LGHDT and CDR2 YNNKEL (reference sequence). CDR3 length: 12 amino acids.

The CDR3 nucleotides are TGTGCCAGCAGCTTAGAACAAACAGATACGCAGTATTTT. This gives the protein CASSLEQTDTQYF. The rearrangement uses TRBV11-3 and TRBJ2-3; D remains unclear. The V end was cut by 0 bases, the J end by 3 bases, with 4 bases between. Germline CDR1 reads SGHNT; CDR2 reads YENEEA. The length of the CDR3 is 13 residues.

This clonotype was detected only a few times. The CDR3 DNA sequence: TGTGCCAGCAGCTCCTCACTAGTTTCTCTAGGGAGTGAGCAGTACTTC. It is translated as CASSSSLVSLGSEQYF. This chain links TRBV7-8 with TRBJ2-7; TRBD2 might be the D (5 bases). V was pared by 4 bases and J by 7 bases, with 23 bases between. CDR1 and CDR2 from the germline V gene are SGHVS and FQNEAQ. This CDR3 has 16 residues.

This clonotype was seen at least ten times. Mismatch with germline at one junction end may stem from a read error. This chain connects TRBV7-9 to TRBJ1-1; 7 positions match TRBD1. The CDR3 sequence is 13 residues long. Germline-derived CDR1 and CDR2 are SEHNR and FQNEAQ (reference sequence). This chain's CDR3 is CANSVGGGTEAFF. The CDR3 DNA follows: TGTGCCAACAGCGTAGGGGGCGGCACTGAAGCTTTCTTT.

This clonotype occurred many times. This chain connects TRBV20-1 to TRBJ2-7, with a possible D match to TRBD2 (5 bases). The germline V gene has CDR1 DFQATT and CDR2 SNEGSKA (reference sequence). This CDR3 region has 12 residues. V was clipped by 3 bases and J by 6 bases, with 12 bases between them. CDR3 in DNA: TGCAGTGCTAGTGAGGACTCTGGCGAGCAGTACTTC. Translation: CSASEDSGEQYF.

This clonotype was seen at least ten times. The rearrangement joins TRBV3-1 to TRBJ2-7; D tentatively fits TRBD1 or TRBD2 (5 bases each). V was trimmed by 0 bases and J by 6 bases, leaving 12 bases between them. The germline gives CDR1 LGHDT, CDR2 YNNKEL (reference sequence). There are 14 residues in the CDR3. Here the CDR3 DNA reads TGTGCCAGCAGCCAAGATTTACGGGGCTCCGAGCAGTACTTC. Protein product: CASSQDLRGSEQYF.

As regards this clonotype: A much larger clone sits a single nucleotide away, making a read error possible. The V gene is TRBV9, the J gene TRBJ2-1, with TRBD1 as a possible D gene (6 bases). V was trimmed by 7 bases and J by 0 bases, leaving 11 bases between them. Germline V CDR1 and CDR2: SGDLS, YYNGEE. The CDR3 is 14 amino acids. The CDR3 DNA sequence: TGTGCCAGCGGCGGACAGCCCTCCTACAATGAGCAGTTCTTC. It codes for CASGGQPSYNEQFF.

Here the CDR3 reads CASSPWTSGAYEQYF. In nucleotides, the CDR3 is TGTGCCAGCAGTCCTTGGACTAGCGGAGCTTACGAGCAGTACTTC. V usage is TRBV9 and J usage is TRBJ2-7; TRBD2 matches at 10 bases. The trim removed 5 bases at V and 4 bases at J, leaving 9 bases unmatched. The CDR3 consists of 15 residues. The germline gives CDR1 SGDLS, CDR2 YYNGEE.

This clonotype has ten or more counts. The rearrangement joins TRBV7-2 to TRBJ2-5, with a weak D call TRBD1 (5 bases). The germline CDR1 and CDR2 sequences are SGHTA and FQGNSA. Trimming cost V 7 bases and J 6 bases, with 18 bases left between them. The length of the CDR3 is 14 residues. In DNA, the CDR3 is TGTGCCAGCACCCCAGGGCATCTCGGAAAGACCCAGTACTTC. It is translated as CASTPGHLGKTQYF.

This clonotype was picked up a small number of times. The chain recombines TRBV28 with TRBJ2-5; 7 bases agree with TRBD2. This CDR3 is built from 15 residues. V dropped 3 bases and J dropped 2; count of bases not matched to a gene: 6. The germline V gene encodes CDR1 MDHEN and CDR2 SYDVKM. Written as DNA, the CDR3 is TGTGCCAGCAGTTTTATGGGGGGGGATCAAGAGACCCAGTACTTC. Encoded protein: CASSFMGGDQETQYF.

This clonotype was counted many times. This rearrangement joins TRBV28 to TRBJ1-1; D is unclear. Germline CDR1 MDHEN, CDR2 SYDVKM. V shed 6 bases and J shed 7 bases, with 12 bases lying between them. CDR3 length equals 12 residues. The CDR3 spells CASSPDHGEAFF. DNA of the CDR3: TGTGCCAGCAGCCCGGACCATGGTGAAGCTTTCTTT.

The chain is built from TRBV4-3 and TRBJ1-1; tentative D call: TRBD1 (6 bases). Germline V gene lookup returns CDR1 LGHNA and CDR2 YSLEER. V was clipped by 4 bases and J by 4 bases, with 13 bases between them. The CDR3 is 14 residues long. The CDR3 loop is CASSRKQGVTEAFF. As DNA, the CDR3 is TGCGCCAGCAGCCGGAAACAGGGTGTCACTGAAGCTTTCTTT.

This clonotype showed up many times. The chain recombines TRBV6-6 with TRBJ1-1; D gene unclear. Germline V gene sequence: CDR1 MNHNY, CDR2 SVGAGI (reference sequence). Trimming left V 0 bases short and J 4 bases short, with 9 bases between. This CDR3 spans 14 amino acids. CDR3 nucleotide sequence: TGTGCCAGCAGTTACTCGATAGGAGGCACTGAAGCTTTCTTT. Translation gives CASSYSIGGTEAFF.

The V gene is TRBV3-2, the J gene TRBJ2-1; the table's D gene call, TRBD1, was not cross checked with the DNA. TRBV3-2 is annotated as a pseudogene. The CDR3 totals 21 residues. The CDR3 reads CASSHEFLRDRGRGRYNEQFF. DNA for the CDR3: TGTGCCAGCAGCCACGAATTCCTCCGGGACAGGGGGAGGGGGCGCTACAATGAGCAGTTCTTC.

The chain joins TRBV5-1 to TRBJ2-5; D is perhaps TRBD1 (6 bases). Germline loops: CDR1 SGHRS, CDR2 YFSETQ. With 2 bases removed from V and 1 base from J, the gap between germline ends came to 12 bases. The CDR3 consists of 15 residues. Written as DNA, the CDR3 is TGCGCCAGCAGCTTTCAGACAGGAATCCAAGAGACCCAGTACTTC. The encoded protein is CASSFQTGIQETQYF.